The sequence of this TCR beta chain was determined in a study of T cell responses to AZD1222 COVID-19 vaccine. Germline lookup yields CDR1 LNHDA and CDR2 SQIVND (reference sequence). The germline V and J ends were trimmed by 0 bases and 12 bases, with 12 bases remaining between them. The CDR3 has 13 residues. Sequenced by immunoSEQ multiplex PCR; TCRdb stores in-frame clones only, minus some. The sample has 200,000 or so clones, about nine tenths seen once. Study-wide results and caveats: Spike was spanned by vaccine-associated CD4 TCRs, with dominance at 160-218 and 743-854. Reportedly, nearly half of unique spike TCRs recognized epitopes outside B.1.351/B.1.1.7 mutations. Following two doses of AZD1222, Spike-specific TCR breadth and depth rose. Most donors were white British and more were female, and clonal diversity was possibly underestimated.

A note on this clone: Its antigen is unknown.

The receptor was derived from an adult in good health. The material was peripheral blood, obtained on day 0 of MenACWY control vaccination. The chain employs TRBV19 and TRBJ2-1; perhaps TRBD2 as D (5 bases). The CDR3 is CASSIDEGYGQFF. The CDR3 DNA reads TGTGCCAGTAGTATAGATGAGGGCTACGGGCAGTTCTTC.